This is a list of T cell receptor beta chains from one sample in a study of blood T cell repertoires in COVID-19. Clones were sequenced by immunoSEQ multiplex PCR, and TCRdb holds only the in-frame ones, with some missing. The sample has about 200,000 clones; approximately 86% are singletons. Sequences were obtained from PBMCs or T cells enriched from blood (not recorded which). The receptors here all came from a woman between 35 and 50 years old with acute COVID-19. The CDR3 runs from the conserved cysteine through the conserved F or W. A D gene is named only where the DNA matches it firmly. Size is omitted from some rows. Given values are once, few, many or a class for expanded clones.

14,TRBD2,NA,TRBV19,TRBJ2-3,TGTGCCAGTAGTAAGACTAGCATGACAGATACGCAGTATTTT,CASSKTSMTDTQYF
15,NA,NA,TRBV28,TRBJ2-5,TGTGCCAGCAGTCCACCGCTCGGGCGGGGAGAGACCCAGTACTTC,CASSPPLGRGETQYF
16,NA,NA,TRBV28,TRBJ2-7,TGTGCCAGCAGCCCGTCGGCCGGAGGGAGTCTGGACGAGCAGTACTTC,CASSPSAGGSLDEQYF
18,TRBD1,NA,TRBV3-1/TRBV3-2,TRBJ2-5,TGTGCCAGCAGCCCCCGGGACAGGGGCACCAACGTCCAAGAGACCCAGTACTTC,CASSPRDRGTNVQETQYF
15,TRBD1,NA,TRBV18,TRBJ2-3,TGTGCCAGCTCACCCGGGACAGGGTTCCCAGATACGCAGTATTTT,CASSPGTGFPDTQYF
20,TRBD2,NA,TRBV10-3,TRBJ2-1,TGTGCCATCAGTTCGCCTGAGGGACTAGCGGGAGTCCGGCGAGGGAATGAGCAGTTCTTC,CAISSPEGLAGVRRGNEQFF
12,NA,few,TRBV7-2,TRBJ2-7,TGTGCCAGCAGCTTAGCTACCTACGAGCAGTACTTC,CASSLATYEQYF
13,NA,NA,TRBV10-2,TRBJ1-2,TGCGCCAGCAGTGAGTCTCTGGTCCGGGAGCACACCTTC,CASSESLVREHTF
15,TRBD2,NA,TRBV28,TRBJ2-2,TGTGCCAGCAGCCTAGCGGGAGGGAGTACCGGGGAGCTGTTTTTT,CASSLAGGSTGELFF
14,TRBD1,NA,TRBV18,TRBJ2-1,TGTGCCAGCTCACCATATGACAGGGACAATGAGCAGTTCTTC,CASSPYDRDNEQFF
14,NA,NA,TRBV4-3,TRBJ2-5,TGCGCCAGCAGCCAAGATCCCGGTACCGTGACCCAGTACTTC,CASSQDPGTVTQYF
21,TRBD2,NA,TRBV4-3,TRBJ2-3,TGCGCCAGCAGCCAAAAGACGGGACTAGCGGGAGACGTGGGCCCCACAGATACGCAGTATTTT,CASSQKTGLAGDVGPTDTQYF
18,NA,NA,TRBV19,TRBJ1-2,TGTGCCAGTAGTATCAGCCCAGGGCGGCCCCTCTTTAACTATGGCTACACCTTC,CASSISPGRPLFNYGYTF
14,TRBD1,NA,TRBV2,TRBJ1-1,TGTGCCAGCAGTGACCAGGGGGCAGGAACTGAAGCTTTCTTT,CASSDQGAGTEAFF
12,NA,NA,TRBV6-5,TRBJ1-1,TGTGCCAGCAGTTCCGGAGAGCAGAAAGCTTTCTTT,CASSSGEQKAFF
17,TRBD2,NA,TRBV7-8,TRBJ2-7,TGTGCCAGCAGCCTCCAGTCCCCGAGACTAGCGGGCTACGAGCAGTACTTC,CASSLQSPRLAGYEQYF
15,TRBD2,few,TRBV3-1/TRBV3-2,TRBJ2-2,TGTGCCAGCAGCCAAGGCGGGGGTAAGGTCGGGGAGCTGTTTTTT,CASSQGGGKVGELFF
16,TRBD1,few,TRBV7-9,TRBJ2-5,TGTGCCAGCAGCCCCGGGACAGGGGGAAACGAAGAGACCCAGTACTTC,CASSPGTGGNEETQYF
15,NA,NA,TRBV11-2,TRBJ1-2,TGTGCCAGCAGCTTCCCCGTTCACGGGGTTAGGGGCTACACCTTC,CASSFPVHGVRGYTF
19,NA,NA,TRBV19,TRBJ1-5,TGTGCCAGTAGTGCCTTCATCGGGACCCTAGAGCGGGGCAATCAGCCCCAGCATTTT,CASSAFIGTLERGNQPQHF
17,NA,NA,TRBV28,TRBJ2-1,TGTGCCAGCAGTCGCCACCGGGGAGCGGCCGAATACAATGAGCAGTTCTTC,CASSRHRGAAEYNEQFF
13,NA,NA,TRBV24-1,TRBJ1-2,TGTGCCACCAGTGATTGGAGAGGTTATGGCTACACCTTC,CATSDWRGYGYTF
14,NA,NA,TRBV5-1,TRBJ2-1,TGCGCCACCCATAAGGGGGCGGGGTACAATGAGCAGTTCTTC,CATHKGAGYNEQFF
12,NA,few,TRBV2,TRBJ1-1,TGTGCCAGCAGGAGACCTGAGGCTAGAGCTTTCTTT,CASRRPEARAFF
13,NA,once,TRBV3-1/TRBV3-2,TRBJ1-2,TGTGCCAGCAGCCAGGCCGGAGGGTATGGCTACACCTTC,CASSQAGGYGYTF
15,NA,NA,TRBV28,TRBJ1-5,TGTGCCAGCAGTACGACAGTTTTGGGCAATCAGCCCCAGCATTTT,CASSTTVLGNQPQHF
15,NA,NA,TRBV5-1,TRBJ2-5,TGCGCCAGCAGCTCAACCGGGACATCACAAGAGACCCAGTACTTC,CASSSTGTSQETQYF
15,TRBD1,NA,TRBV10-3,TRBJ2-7,TGTGCCATCAGTGATGGCAGGGGGCGAGGAAACGAGCAGTACTTC,CAISDGRGRGNEQYF
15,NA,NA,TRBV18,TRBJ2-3,TGTGCCAGCTCACCGCAAGAGCGGAGCACAGATACGCAGTATTTT,CASSPQERSTDTQYF
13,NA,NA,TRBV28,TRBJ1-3,TGTGCCAGCACTACAGGGACTGGAAACACCATATATTTT,CASTTGTGNTIYF
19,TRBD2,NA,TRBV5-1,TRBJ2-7,TGCGCCAGCAGCTTGCAGCCTAGCGGTTATGCCCCCAGTCTAGTGGAGCAGTACTTC,CASSLQPSGYAPSLVEQYF
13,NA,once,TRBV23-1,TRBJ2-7,TGCGCCAGCAGTCAATCGCGGATTTACGAGCAGTACTTC,CASSQSRIYEQYF
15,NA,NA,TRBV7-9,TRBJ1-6,TGTGCCAGCAGCTTAAGTGGGGGCGCTAGGTCACCCCTCCACTTT,CASSLSGGARSPLHF
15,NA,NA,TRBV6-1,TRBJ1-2,TGTGCCAGCAGTTCTGGGTTGACAGCAGTATATGGCTACACCTTC,CASSSGLTAVYGYTF
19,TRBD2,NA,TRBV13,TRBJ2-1,TGTGCCAGCAGCTTAGTCGGACTAGCGGGAGCCAGATCCTACAATGAGCAGTTCTTC,CASSLVGLAGARSYNEQFF
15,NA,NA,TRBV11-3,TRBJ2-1,TGTGCCAGCAGCTTAGGTGCGGCCACCTACAATGAGCAGTTCTTC,CASSLGAATYNEQFF
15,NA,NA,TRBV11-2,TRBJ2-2,TGTGCCAGCAGCCTGGCGGGGCCGAACACCGGGGAGCTGTTTTTT,CASSLAGPNTGELFF
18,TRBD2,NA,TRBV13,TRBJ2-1,TGTGCCAGCAGCCCCGGGACTAGCGGGAGGGCATCCTACAATGAGCAGTTCTTC,CASSPGTSGRASYNEQFF
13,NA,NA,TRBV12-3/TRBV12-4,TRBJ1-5,TGTGCCAGCAGTTCTACAGGGTACCAGCCCCAGCATTTT,CASSSTGYQPQHF
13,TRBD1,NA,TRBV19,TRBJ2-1,TGTGCCAGTAGTATGGGGACAGACAATGAGCAGTTCTTC,CASSMGTDNEQFF
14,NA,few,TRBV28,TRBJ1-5,TGTGCCAGCAGCGGCACTACGAGCAATCAGCCCCAGCATTTT,CASSGTTSNQPQHF
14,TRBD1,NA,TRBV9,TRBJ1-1,TGTGCCAGCAGCGTAGTTGTGGGACAGGGAAGAGCTTTCTTT,CASSVVVGQGRAFF